This TCR beta chain was sequenced for a study of T cells in Graves' hyperthyroidism and ophthalmopathy. Study findings and constraints: Most thyroid clonotypes with frequency above 0.001 were detected in blood.

At least ten counts were recorded for this clonotype. Its antigen is as yet unknown. Amplification of TCR beta CDR3 regions was performed using RNA transcripts as template. The HTBI set primed first-round TCR CDR3 RT-PCR. A single record per CDR3 protein comes from TCRdb applying MiXCR to the multiplex PCR reads. The sample includes 250,000 to 300,000 distinct CDR3 sequences, about 14% of them seen just once. The CDR3 is 14 amino acids. Germline lookup yields CDR1 SGHNT and CDR2 YENEEA. With 4 bases clipped from V and 0 bases from J, the junction kept 2 bases outside the gene matches. The specimen sequenced was blood. This sequence joins TRBV11-3 and TRBJ2-5; 7 positions agree with TRBD2. This TCR was recovered from a woman aged 25 to 45 with Graves' hyperthyroidism that later progressed to Graves' ophthalmopathy. DNA of the CDR3: TGTGCCAGCAGCTCCAGCGGGAACCAAGAGACCCAGTACTTC. Its translation: CASSSSGNQETQYF.